The clone carrying this TCR beta chain was detected a few times. Clones were sequenced by immunoSEQ multiplex PCR, and TCRdb holds only the in-frame ones, with some missing. The sample lists about 2,100,000 clones, 90% to 95% occurring once. The data were taken from a study of shared clonotypes between healthy human individuals. Terminally differentiated effector memory CD45RA+ cells were excluded by CCR7 positive selection of CD45RO-negative cells. Donors, healthy HIV-negative adults, lacked recent acute infections or vaccinations. The sequencing input was naive CD8+ T cells from PBMCs. The clonotype originates from a man in his late teens or twenties in good health. Some clones in this sample may be carry-over from other donors' samples.

In nucleotides, the CDR3 is TGTGCCAGCAGCTTAGAAGTCAGGCAGCCCCAGCATTTT. It specifies CASSLEVRQPQHF. V and J are TRBV7-9 and TRBJ1-5; D is unresolved. Germline-derived CDR1 and CDR2 are SEHNR and FQNEAQ (reference sequence). V shed 1 base and J shed 7 bases, with 8 bases lying between them. The CDR3 extends over 13 amino acids.